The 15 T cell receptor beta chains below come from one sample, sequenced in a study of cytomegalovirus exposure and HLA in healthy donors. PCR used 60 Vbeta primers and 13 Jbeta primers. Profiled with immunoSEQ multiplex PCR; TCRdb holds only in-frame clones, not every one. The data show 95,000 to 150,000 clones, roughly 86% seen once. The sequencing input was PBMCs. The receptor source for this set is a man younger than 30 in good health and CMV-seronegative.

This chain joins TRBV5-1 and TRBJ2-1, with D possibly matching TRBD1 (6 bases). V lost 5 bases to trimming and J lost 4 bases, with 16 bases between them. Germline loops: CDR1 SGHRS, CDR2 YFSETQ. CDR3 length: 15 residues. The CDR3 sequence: CASRPGTTNYNEQFF. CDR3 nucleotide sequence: TGCGCCAGCAGACCCGGGACAACTAATTACAATGAGCAGTTCTTC.

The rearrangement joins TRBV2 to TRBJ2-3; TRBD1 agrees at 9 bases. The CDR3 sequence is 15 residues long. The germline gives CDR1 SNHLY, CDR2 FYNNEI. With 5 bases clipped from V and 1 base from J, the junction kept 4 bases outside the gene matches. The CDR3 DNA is TGTGCCAGCAGTTCCCGGGACAGGGGCACAGATACGCAGTATTTT. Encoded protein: CASSSRDRGTDTQYF.

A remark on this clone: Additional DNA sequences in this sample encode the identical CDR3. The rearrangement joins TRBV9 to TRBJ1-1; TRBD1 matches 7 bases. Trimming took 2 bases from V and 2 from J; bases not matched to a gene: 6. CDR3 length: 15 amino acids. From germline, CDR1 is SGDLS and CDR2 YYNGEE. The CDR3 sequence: CASSVAGTANTEAFF. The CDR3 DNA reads TGTGCCAGCAGCGTTGCCGGGACAGCTAACACTGAAGCTTTCTTT.

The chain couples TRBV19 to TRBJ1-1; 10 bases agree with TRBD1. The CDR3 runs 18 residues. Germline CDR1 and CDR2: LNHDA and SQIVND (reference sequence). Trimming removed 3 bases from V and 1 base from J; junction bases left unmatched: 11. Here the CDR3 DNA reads TGTGCCAGTAGTATCGGGACAGGGGATCTGCGGCGGAACACTGAAGCTTTCTTT. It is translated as CASSIGTGDLRRNTEAFF. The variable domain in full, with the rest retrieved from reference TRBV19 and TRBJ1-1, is DGGITQSPKYLFRKEGQNVTLSCEQNLNHDAMYWYRQDPGQGLRLIYYSQIVNDFQKGDIAEGYSVSREKKESFPLTVTSAQKNPTAFYLCASSIGTGDLRRNTEAFFGQGTRLTVV.

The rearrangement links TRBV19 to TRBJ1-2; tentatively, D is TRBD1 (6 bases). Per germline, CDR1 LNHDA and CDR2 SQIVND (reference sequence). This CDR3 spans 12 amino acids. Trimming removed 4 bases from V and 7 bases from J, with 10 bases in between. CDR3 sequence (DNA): TGTGCCAGTAGTACCGACAGGAGTGGCTACACCTTC. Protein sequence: CASSTDRSGYTF. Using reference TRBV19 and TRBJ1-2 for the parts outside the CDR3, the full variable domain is DGGITQSPKYLFRKEGQNVTLSCEQNLNHDAMYWYRQDPGQGLRLIYYSQIVNDFQKGDIAEGYSVSREKKESFPLTVTSAQKNPTAFYLCASSTDRSGYTFGSGTRLTVV.

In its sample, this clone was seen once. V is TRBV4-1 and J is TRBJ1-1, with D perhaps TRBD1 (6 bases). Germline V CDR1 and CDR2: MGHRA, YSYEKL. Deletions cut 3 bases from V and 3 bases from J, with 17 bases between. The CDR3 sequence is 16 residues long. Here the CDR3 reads CASSQLNRDRYTEAFF. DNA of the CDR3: TGCGCCAGCAGCCAGTTAAACAGGGACCGGTACACTGAAGCTTTCTTT.

The CDR3 nucleotides are TGTGCCAGCACTCTGCGACAGGGGAGCAATCAGCCCCAGCATTTT. It is translated as CASTLRQGSNQPQHF. The gene calls are TRBV6-5 and TRBJ1-5; TRBD1 matches at 8 bases. After removal of 7 bases from V and 1 base from J, the junction contained 6 bases not matched to a gene. The CDR3 totals 15 residues. Germline V lookup: CDR1 MNHEY, CDR2 SVGAGI.

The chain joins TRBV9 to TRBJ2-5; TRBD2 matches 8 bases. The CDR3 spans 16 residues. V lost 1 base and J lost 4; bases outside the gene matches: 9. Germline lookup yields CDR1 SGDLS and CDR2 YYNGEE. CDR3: CASSVWAGGLPETQYF. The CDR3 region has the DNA TGTGCCAGCAGCGTATGGGCGGGGGGCCTTCCAGAGACCCAGTACTTC.

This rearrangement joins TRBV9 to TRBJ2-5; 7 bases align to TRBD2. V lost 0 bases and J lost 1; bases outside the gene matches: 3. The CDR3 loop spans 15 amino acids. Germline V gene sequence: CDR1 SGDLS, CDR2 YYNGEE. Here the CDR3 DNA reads TGTGCCAGCAGCGTAGACGGACTAGGCCAAGAGACCCAGTACTTC. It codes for CASSVDGLGQETQYF. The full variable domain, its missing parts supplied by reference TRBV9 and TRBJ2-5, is DSGVTQTPKHLITATGQRVTLRCSPRSGDLSVYWYQQSLDQGLQFLIQYYNGEERAKGNILERFSAQQFPDLHSELNLSSLELGDSALYFCASSVDGLGQETQYFGPGTRLLVL.

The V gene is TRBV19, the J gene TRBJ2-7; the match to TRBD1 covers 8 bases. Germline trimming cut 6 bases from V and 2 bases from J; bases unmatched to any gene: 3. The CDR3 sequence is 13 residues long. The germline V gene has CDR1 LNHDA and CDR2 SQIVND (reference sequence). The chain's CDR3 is CASSQTGAYEQYF. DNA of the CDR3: TGTGCCAGTAGCCAGACAGGGGCCTACGAGCAGTACTTC.

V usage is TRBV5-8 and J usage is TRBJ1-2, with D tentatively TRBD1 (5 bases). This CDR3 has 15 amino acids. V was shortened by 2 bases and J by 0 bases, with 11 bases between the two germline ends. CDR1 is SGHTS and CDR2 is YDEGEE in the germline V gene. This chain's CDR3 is CASSLFAGANYGYTF. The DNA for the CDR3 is TGTGCCAGCAGCTTATTCGCGGGGGCTAACTATGGCTACACCTTC.

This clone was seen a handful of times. The DNA of the CDR3 is TGTGCCAGCAGTTACCAGGCGGGGGGAGGGACCCAGTACTTC. The encoded protein is CASSYQAGGGTQYF. The J gene is TRBJ2-5, the V gene TRBV6-6; 8 positions agree with TRBD2. Germline V gene sequence: CDR1 MNHNY, CDR2 SVGAGI (reference sequence). The CDR3 sequence is 14 residues long. Germline trimming cut 2 bases from V and 7 bases from J; bases unmatched to any gene: 6.

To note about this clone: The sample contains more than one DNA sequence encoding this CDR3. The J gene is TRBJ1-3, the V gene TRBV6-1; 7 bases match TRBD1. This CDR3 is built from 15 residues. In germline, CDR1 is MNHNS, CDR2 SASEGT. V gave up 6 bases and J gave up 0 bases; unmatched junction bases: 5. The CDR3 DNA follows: TGTGCCAGCAGACAGGGGCTGAGCTCTGGAAACACCATATATTTT. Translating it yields CASRQGLSSGNTIYF.

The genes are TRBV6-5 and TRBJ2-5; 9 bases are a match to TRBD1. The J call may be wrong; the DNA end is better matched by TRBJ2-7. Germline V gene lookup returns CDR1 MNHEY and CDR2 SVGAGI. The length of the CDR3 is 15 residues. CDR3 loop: CASSYARGTGNEQYF. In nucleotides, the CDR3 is TGTGCCAGCAGTTACGCACGAGGGACAGGGAACGAGCAGTACTTC.

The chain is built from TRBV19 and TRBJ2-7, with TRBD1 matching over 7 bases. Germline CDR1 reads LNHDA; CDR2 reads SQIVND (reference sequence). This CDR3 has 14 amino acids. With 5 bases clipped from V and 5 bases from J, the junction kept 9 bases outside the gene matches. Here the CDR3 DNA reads TGTGCCAGTAGTCCATGGACAGGCAGGAACGAGCAGTACTTC. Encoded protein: CASSPWTGRNEQYF. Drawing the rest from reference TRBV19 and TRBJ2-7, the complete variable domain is DGGITQSPKYLFRKEGQNVTLSCEQNLNHDAMYWYRQDPGQGLRLIYYSQIVNDFQKGDIAEGYSVSREKKESFPLTVTSAQKNPTAFYLCASSPWTGRNEQYFGPGTRLTVT.